This T cell receptor beta chain was recorded in a study of blood T cell repertoires in COVID-19. Study summary: COVID-19 samples collected from the United States, Italy and Spain covered acute and convalescent phases. From T cells, B-cell-depleted T cells, or PBMCs came the material, which was cDNA or gDNA.

It was during active infection that Seattle patients were enrolled and then longitudinally followed. The CDR3 length is 13 residues. Germline-derived CDR1 and CDR2 are LGHDT and YNNKEL (reference sequence). Trimming cost V 3 bases and J 9 bases, with 12 bases left between them. Methods used by the authors: How many nucleated cells were present was estimated from reference gene primer amplification. Clones were sequenced by immunoSEQ multiplex PCR, and TCRdb holds only the in-frame ones, with some missing. V and J calls and clone size are copied from that table; D and trimming were computed from the DNA. Of about 160,000 clones in the sample, approximately 85% were seen once.

The clonotype comes from a man older than 75 with COVID-19, enrolled during active disease. The chain links TRBV3-1 (or the pseudogene TRBV3-2) to TRBJ2-1; a weak D match, TRBD2 (7 bases). Sequences were obtained from peripheral blood. This CDR3 reads CASSHGGPVEQFF. The CDR3 nucleotides are TGTGCCAGCAGCCACGGGGGGCCAGTTGAGCAGTTCTTC.